The TCR beta chain described here comes from a study of beta chain features in type 1 diabetes. Study at large: Patients and healthy donors were similar in age, gender and cell yields. General study findings and limits: HLA effects on TCRB rearrangement stayed unresolved here. Junctions at VDJ sites from type 1 diabetes patients had fewer insertions and more deletions.

About this clone: Its antigen is not identified.

Cell sorting via CD45RO/CCR7/CD25/CD127/CD95/CD27 was performed to obtain CD4+ naive, central memory, regulatory and stem cell-like memory cells. Trimming took 6 bases from V and 4 from J, leaving 16 bases between them. Germline CDR1 MNHNS, CDR2 SASEGT. The CDR3 loop spans 15 amino acids. cDNA synthesis used the whole RNA isolate, giving expressed TCRB sequences. Sequencing was performed with immunoSEQ multiplex PCR; in TCRdb, only in-frame clones are kept and a portion is missing. This table has 860,000 or so clones, 15% to 20% appearing once. The TCR sequence derives from a woman aged 18-29 years in good health. The sequenced sample was naive CD4+ T cells from blood. This chain links TRBV6-1 with TRBJ1-5, with D perhaps TRBD1 (6 bases). DNA of the CDR3: TGTGCCAGCAGCCCACAGGGAGGTGGAAATCAGCCCCAGCATTTT. This encodes CASSPQGGGNQPQHF.